This note documents a single TCR beta chain sequence. This sample stems from a study of blood T cell repertoires in COVID-19. Study at large: Samples representing acute and convalescent COVID-19 were sourced from the United States, Italy and Spain. T cells, B-cell-depleted T cells, or PBMCs provided the cDNA or gDNA that served as material.

Trimming shortened V by 6 bases and J by 2 bases, and 7 bases separated the two germline ends. This CDR3 comprises 12 residues. Germline CDR1 MNHEY, CDR2 SVGAGI. Method: immunoSEQ multiplex PCR; TCRdb's copy keeps in-frame clones and lacks some. The data show 40,000 to 55,000 clones, approximately 88% seen once. The chain links TRBV6-5 to TRBJ1-1; no clear D. The TCR originated in a human donor in a cohort sampled during active COVID-19. The sample taken for sequencing was peripheral blood. The chain's CDR3 is CASRGPNTEAFF. Here the CDR3 DNA reads TGTGCCAGCAGGGGCCCAAACACTGAAGCTTTCTTT.